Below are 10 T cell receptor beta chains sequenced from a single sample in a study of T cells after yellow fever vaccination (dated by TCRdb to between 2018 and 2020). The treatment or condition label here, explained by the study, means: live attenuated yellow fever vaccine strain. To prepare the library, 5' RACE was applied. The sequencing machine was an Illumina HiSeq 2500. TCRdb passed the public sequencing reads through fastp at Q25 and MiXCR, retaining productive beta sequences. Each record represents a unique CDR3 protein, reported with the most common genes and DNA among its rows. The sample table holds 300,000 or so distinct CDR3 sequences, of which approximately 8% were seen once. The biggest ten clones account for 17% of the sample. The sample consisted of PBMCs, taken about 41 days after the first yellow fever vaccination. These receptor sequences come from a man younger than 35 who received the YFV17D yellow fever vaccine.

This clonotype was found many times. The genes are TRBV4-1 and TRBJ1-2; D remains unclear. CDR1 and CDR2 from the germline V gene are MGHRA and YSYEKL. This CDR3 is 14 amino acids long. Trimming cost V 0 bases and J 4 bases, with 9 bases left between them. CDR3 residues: CASSQDPGSYGYTF. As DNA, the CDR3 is TGCGCCAGCAGCCAAGATCCCGGTAGCTATGGCTACACCTTC.

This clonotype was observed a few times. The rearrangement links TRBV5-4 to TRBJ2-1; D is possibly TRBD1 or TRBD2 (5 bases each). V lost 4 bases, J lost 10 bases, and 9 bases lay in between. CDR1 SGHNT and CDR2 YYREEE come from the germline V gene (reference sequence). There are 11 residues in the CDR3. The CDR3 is CASSVWGEQFF. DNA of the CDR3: TGTGCCAGCAGCGTTTGGGGGGAGCAGTTCTTC.

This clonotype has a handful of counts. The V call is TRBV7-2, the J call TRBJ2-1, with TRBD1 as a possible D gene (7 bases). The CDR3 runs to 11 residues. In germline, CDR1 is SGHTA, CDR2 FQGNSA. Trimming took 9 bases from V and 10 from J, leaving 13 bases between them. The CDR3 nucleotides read TGTGCCAGTCAGGGGGGATACGAGCAGTTCTTC. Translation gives CASQGGYEQFF.

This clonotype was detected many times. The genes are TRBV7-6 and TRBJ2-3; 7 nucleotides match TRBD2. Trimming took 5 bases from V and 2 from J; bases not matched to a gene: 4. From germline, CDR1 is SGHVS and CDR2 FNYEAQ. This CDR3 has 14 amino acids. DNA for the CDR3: TGTGCCAGCAGCCTCGGGACTACCACAGATACGCAGTATTTT. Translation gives CASSLGTTTDTQYF.

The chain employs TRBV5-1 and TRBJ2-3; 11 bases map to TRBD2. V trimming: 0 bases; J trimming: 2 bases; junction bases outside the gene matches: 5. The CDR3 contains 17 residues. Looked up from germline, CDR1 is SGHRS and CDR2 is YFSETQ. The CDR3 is CASSLGGTSGHTDTQYF. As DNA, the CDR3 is TGCGCCAGCAGCTTGGGTGGGACTAGCGGCCACACAGATACGCAGTATTTT.

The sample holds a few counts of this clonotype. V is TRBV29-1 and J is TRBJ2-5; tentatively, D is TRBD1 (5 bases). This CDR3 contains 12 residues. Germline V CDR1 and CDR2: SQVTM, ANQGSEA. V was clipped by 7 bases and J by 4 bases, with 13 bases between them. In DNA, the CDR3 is TGCAGCGCTCAGGGTATAGGAGAGACCCAGTACTTC. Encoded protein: CSAQGIGETQYF.

The CDR3 region has the DNA TGCGCCAGCAGTTTCGGACTAGCGGGGGGGGTGTACAATGAGCAGTTCTTC. As protein: CASSFGLAGGVYNEQFF. This rearrangement joins TRBV5-1 to TRBJ2-1; 15 positions agree with TRBD2. Germline CDR1 SGHRS, CDR2 YFSETQ. V was pared by 5 bases and J by 4 bases, with 7 bases of the junction left unmatched. The CDR3 sequence is 17 residues long.

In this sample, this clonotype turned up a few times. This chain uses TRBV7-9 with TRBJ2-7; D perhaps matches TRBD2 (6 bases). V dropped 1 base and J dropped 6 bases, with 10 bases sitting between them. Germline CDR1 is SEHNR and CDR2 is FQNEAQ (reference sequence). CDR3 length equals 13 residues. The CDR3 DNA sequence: TGTGCCAGCAGCTTAGAGGCCGGGGGCGAGCAGTACGTC. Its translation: CASSLEAGGEQYV.

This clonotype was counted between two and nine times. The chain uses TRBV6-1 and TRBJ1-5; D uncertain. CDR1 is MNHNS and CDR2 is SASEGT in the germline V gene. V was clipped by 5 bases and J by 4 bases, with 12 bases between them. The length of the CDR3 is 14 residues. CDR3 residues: CASSRASTNQPQHF. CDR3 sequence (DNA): TGTGCCAGCAGTAGGGCCAGCACAAATCAGCCCCAGCATTTT.

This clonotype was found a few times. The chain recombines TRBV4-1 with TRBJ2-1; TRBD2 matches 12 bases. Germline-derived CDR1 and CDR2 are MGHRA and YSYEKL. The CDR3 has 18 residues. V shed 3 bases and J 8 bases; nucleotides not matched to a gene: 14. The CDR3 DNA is TGCGCCAGCAGCCACGTCCCGGCTAGCGGGGGGGCCTTACATGAGCAGTTCTTC. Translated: CASSHVPASGGALHEQFF.